This T cell receptor beta chain was documented in a study of human T cells and chemical hapten exposure. The overall study: Variability of per-sample TCR yields stemmed mainly from small differences in pooled library volume.

Extraction of total RNA was performed on unfractionated whole blood. The germline CDR1 and CDR2 sequences are SEHNR and FQNEAQ (reference sequence). The ends lost 4 bases at V and 6 bases at J; junction bases unmatched: 10. The CDR3 is 16 residues long. MiXCR, applied by TCRdb to the 5' RACE reads, yields one record per CDR3 protein. In the table there are 110,000 or so distinct CDR3 sequences, approximately 20% of which are singletons. This sequence joins TRBV7-9 and TRBJ1-3, with TRBD1 matching over 9 bases. This receptor was obtained from a human donor in good health. This chain's CDR3 is CASSSDGQGNLNTIYF. The CDR3 DNA follows: TGTGCCAGCAGCTCAGACGGACAGGGGAATCTAAACACCATATATTTT.